This T cell receptor beta chain was captured by sequencing in a study of T-cell memory formation after mild COVID-19 (dated by TCRdb to about 2021). Regarding the complete study: Most TCR sequence clusters were specific to one of the two donors. In a couple of donors, T-cell clones that expanded and contracted after mild COVID-19 were followed by sequencing TCRalpha and TCRbeta repertoires longitudinally. The cohort was made up of two young adult volunteers, one female and one male, who were previously healthy. Overall study results and their limits: Contracting CD4+ clones turned up mainly in the CM and EM memory subsets, whereas EMRA was where CD8+ clones were enriched. The second-wave clones that peaked on day 37 were not confirmed to be SARS-CoV-2 specific. The detection of some responding clones in pre-infection memory suggests that pre-existing cross-reactive memory T cells joined the SARS-CoV-2 response. The study covered only two mild cases, and larger cohorts including severe cases with pre-infection samples were considered necessary. Clones contracting from day 15 to 85 had balanced CD4/CD8 phenotypes, while a second wave expanding from day 15 to 37 was biased towards CD4+.

Ficoll-Paque density gradient centrifugation was used to isolate PBMCs. CDR1 LGHDT and CDR2 YNNKEL were looked up in the germline V gene (reference sequence). V sheds 5 bases and J sheds 11 bases, leaving 21 bases between their ends. Counted from cysteine to phenylalanine, this CDR3 has 14 amino acids. Only CDR3 DNA is held: 42 bases, read in frame from base 1. This sample was sequenced with an Illumina NovaSeq 6000. Using 5'RACE with constant-segment primers, TCRalpha and TCRbeta cDNA libraries were constructed, with sample barcodes and unique molecular identifiers added in the process. RNA was extracted from every sample with Trizol reagent. Library amplification was performed in two PCR steps, and a second sample barcode and Illumina TruSeq adapters were introduced in the second step. Sequencing of libraries was performed on an Illumina NovaSeq with 2 x 150 bp paired-end reads. The paper's data handling went like this. Demultiplexing of reads and collapsing into UMI-guided consensus sequences were performed with migec v1.2.7. Using mixcr v2.1.11, the UMI consensuses were aligned to TRA and TRB V and J templates and assembled into clonotypes. Clonotypes were classified as expanded or contracted when called significant by both edgeR and NoisET, with noise models trained on biological replicates. edgeR calls used a false discovery rate-adjusted p below 0.01 and a log2 fold-change threshold of 1. As an exploratory analysis of dynamics, max-normalized trajectories of the 1000 most abundant clonotypes were examined by PCA with hierarchical clustering. Each responding clone was given a CD4 or CD8 phenotype based on the CD4+ and CD8+ repertoires, which had been sequenced separately. The raw public reads went through TCRdb reprocessing: fastp at Q25, MiXCR clone calling, in-frame beta chains kept. CDR3 protein duplicates are merged, each entry listing the most common genes and DNA. The V and J calls follow TCRdb's processing rather than the paper's. Counted in this sample were around 440,000 distinct CDR3 sequences; roughly 20% of them appeared once. The top ten hold 9% to 15% of the sample.

Regarding this clonotype: Its antigen target is currently unknown. The input lacks base qualities; no much larger clone sits a single base away.

The V and J segments used are TRBV3-1 and TRBJ1-1, with the D gene too uncertain to name. The sequencing sample was made of PBMCs or a T cell subset sorted from them (not recorded which). This sequence was found in an adult woman who had mild COVID-19 (a few samples of this study predate the infection). The sample titles of this study are shuffled in the database, so cell type and time point are left out; the donor was told from shared clones. The CDR3 region reads CASSEAGPGRGAFF. The nucleotides are TGTGCCAGCAGCGAAGCCGGTCCCGGGCGCGGGGCTTTCTTT.